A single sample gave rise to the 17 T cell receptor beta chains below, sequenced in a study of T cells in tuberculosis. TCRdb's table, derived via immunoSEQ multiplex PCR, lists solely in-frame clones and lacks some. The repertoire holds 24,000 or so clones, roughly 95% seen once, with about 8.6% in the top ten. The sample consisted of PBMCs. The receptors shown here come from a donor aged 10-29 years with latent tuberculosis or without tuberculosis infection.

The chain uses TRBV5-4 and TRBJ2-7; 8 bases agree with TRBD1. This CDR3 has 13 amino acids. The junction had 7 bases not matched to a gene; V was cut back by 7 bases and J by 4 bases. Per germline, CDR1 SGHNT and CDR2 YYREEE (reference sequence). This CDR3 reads CASGQGDLYEQYF. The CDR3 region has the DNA TGTGCCAGCGGACAGGGTGATCTTTACGAGCAGTACTTC.

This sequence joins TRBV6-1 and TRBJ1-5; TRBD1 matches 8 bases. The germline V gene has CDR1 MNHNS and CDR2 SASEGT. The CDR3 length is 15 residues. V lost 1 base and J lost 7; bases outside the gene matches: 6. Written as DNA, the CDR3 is TGTGCCAGCAGTGAAGGCAGGGGGCGAAGCCAGCCCCAGCATTTT. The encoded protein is CASSEGRGRSQPQHF.

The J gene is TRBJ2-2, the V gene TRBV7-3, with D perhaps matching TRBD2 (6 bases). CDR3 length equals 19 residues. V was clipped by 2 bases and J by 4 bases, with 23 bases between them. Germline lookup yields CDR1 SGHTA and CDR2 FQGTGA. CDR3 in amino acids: CASSLRATGVVISTGELFF. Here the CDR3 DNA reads TGTGCCAGCAGCTTACGAGCGACGGGGGTGGTGATTTCCACCGGGGAGCTGTTTTTT.

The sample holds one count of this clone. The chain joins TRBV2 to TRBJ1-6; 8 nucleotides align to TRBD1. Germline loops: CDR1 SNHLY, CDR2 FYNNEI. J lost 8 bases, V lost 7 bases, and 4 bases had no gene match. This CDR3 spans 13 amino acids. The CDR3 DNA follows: TGTGCCAGCACAGGGGGCGTAGATTCACCCCTCCACTTT. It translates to CASTGGVDSPLHF.

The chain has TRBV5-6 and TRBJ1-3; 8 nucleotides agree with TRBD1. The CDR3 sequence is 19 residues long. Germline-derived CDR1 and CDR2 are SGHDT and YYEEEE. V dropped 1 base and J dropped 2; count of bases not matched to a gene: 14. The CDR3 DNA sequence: TGTGCCAGCAGCTTGCTTGGTCCCGCCAGGGGGCGGGCTGGAAACACCATATATTTT. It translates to CASSLLGPARGRAGNTIYF.

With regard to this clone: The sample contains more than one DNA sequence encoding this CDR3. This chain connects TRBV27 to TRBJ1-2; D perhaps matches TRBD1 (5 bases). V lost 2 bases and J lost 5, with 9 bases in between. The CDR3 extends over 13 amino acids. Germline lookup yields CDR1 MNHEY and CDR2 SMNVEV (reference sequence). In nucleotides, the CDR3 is TGTGCCAGCAGTTTAGGGACTGGGTATGGCTACACCTTC. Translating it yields CASSLGTGYGYTF.

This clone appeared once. The CDR3 DNA reads TGTGCCAGCAGTGGTAGCGCGGGAAGGGATTCACCCCTCCACTTT. Amino acids: CASSGSAGRDSPLHF. The rearrangement joins TRBV9 to TRBJ1-6; D unclear. V lost 5 bases and J lost 8, with 17 bases in between. Germline values: CDR1 SGDLS, CDR2 YYNGEE. CDR3 size: 15 residues.

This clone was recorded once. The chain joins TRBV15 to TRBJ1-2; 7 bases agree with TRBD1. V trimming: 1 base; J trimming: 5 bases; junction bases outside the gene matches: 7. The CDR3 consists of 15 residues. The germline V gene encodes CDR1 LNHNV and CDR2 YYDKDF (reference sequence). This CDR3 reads CATSRVRDRKYGYTF. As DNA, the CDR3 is TGTGCCACCAGCAGAGTTCGGGACAGAAAATATGGCTACACCTTC.

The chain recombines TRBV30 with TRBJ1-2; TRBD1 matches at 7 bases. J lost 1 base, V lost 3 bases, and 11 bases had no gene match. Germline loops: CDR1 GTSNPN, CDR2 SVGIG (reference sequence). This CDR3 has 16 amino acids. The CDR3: CAWSDTNRGHNYGYTF. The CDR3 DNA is TGTGCCTGGAGCGATACCAACAGGGGACATAACTATGGCTACACCTTC.

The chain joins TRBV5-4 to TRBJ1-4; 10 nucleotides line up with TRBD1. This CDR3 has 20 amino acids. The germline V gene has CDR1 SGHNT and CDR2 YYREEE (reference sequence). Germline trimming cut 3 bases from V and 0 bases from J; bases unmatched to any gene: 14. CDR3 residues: CASSSSRDRGRLATNEKLFF. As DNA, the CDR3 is TGTGCCAGCAGCTCGTCTAGAGACAGGGGGCGCCTAGCAACTAATGAAAAACTGTTTTTT.

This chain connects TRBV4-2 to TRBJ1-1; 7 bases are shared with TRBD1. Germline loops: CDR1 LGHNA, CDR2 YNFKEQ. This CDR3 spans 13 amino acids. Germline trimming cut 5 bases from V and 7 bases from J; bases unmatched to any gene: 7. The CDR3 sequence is CASSSTGRREAFF. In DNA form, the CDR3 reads TGTGCCAGCAGCTCGACAGGGCGGCGTGAAGCTTTCTTT.

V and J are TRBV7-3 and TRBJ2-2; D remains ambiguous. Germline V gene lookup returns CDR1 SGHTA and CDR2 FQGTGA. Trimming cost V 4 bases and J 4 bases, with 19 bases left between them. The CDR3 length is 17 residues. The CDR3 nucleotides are TGTGCCAGCAGCTCAGACGACTCCGAAGGCGTCACCGGGGAGCTGTTTTTT. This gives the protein CASSSDDSEGVTGELFF.

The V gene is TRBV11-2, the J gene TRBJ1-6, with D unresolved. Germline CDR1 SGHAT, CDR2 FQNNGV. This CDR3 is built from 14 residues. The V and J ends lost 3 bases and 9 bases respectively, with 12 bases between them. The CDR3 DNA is TGTGCCAGCAGCTTTGACACCCTTGGTTCACCCCTCCACTTT. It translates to CASSFDTLGSPLHF.

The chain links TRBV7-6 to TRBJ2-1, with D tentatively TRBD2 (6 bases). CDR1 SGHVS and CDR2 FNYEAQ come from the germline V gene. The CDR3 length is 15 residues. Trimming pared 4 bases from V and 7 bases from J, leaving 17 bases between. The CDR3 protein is CASSSRVAGRNEQFF. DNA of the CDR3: TGTGCCAGCAGCTCCCGGGTCGCGGGGCGGAATGAGCAGTTCTTC.

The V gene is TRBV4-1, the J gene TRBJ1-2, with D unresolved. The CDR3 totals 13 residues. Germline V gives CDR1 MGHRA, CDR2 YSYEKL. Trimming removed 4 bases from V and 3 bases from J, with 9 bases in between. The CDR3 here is CASSPFNYYGYTF. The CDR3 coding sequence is TGCGCCAGCAGCCCATTCAACTACTATGGCTACACCTTC.

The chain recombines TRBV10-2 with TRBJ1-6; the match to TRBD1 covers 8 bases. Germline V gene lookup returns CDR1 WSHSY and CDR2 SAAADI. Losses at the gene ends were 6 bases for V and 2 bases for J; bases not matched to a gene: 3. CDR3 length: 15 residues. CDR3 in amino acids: CASRDRAAYNSPLHF. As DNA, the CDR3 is TGCGCCAGCAGGGACAGGGCGGCCTATAATTCACCCCTCCACTTT.

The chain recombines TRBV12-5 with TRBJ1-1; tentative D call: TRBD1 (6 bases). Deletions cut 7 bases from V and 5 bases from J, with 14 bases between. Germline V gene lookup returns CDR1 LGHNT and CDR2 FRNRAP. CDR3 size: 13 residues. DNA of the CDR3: TGTGCTAGTGCTCTGACAGGCTCTACTGAAGCTTTCTTT. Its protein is CASALTGSTEAFF. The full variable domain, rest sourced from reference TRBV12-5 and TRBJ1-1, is DARVTQTPRHKVTEMGQEVTMRCQPILGHNTVFWYRQTMMQGLELLAYFRNRAPLDDSGMPKDRFSAEMPDATLATLKIQPSEPRDSAVYFCASALTGSTEAFFGQGTRLTVV.